These 27 T cell receptor beta chains share one sample of origin, sequenced in a study of cytomegalovirus exposure and HLA in healthy donors. With 60 Vbeta and 13 Jbeta primers, the PCR was carried out. The method was immunoSEQ multiplex PCR; TCRdb's version includes in-frame clones alone and lacks a portion of them. Of more than 100,000 clones in the sample, around three quarters were seen once. Sample: PBMCs. The receptor set was obtained from a woman in her twenties or thirties in good health and CMV-seropositive.

In its sample, this clone was seen once. This chain links TRBV5-1 with TRBJ2-7; D possibly corresponds to TRBD2 (6 bases). Germline V gene data show CDR1 as SGHRS and CDR2 as YFSETQ. The CDR3 covers 15 residues. V was trimmed by 5 bases and J by 0 bases, leaving 15 bases between them. CDR3 sequence reads: CASRMEGTPSYEQYF. In nucleotides, the CDR3 is TGCGCCAGCAGGATGGAGGGGACTCCCTCCTACGAGCAGTACTTC. The entire variable domain, with the rest obtained from reference TRBV5-1 and TRBJ2-7, is as follows: KAGVTQTPRYLIKTRGQQVTLSCSPISGHRSVSWYQQTPGQGLQFLFEYFSETQRNKGNFPGRFSGRQFSNSRSEMNVSTLELGDSALYLCASRMEGTPSYEQYFGPGTRLTVT.

This chain joins TRBV7-3 and TRBJ2-3; 9 positions agree with TRBD2. The V and J ends lost 4 bases and 4 bases, in that order; junction bases with no gene match: 12. CDR1 SGHTA and CDR2 FQGTGA come from the germline V gene. This CDR3 is 17 amino acids long. The CDR3 here is CASSWGTSGGRSDTQYF. The CDR3 DNA follows: TGTGCCAGCAGCTGGGGAACAAGCGGGGGGAGGTCAGATACGCAGTATTTT.

The rearrangement uses TRBV27 and TRBJ1-6; D may be TRBD1 (5 bases). The CDR3 length is 14 residues. Germline CDR1 and CDR2: MNHEY and SMNVEV (reference sequence). V dropped 6 bases and J dropped 5 bases, with 11 bases sitting between them. The CDR3 DNA is TGTGCCAGCAGGGTAGGGGTTAATAATTCACCCCTCCACTTT. It specifies CASRVGVNNSPLHF.

In DNA, the CDR3 is TGTGCCAGCAGCTCTGGACATGGCGGGGGGGCAGATACGCAGTATTTT. Encoded protein: CASSSGHGGGADTQYF. V is TRBV9 and J is TRBJ2-3, with 9 nucleotides matching TRBD2. Per germline, CDR1 SGDLS and CDR2 YYNGEE. V shed 4 bases and J 4 bases; nucleotides not matched to a gene: 10. This CDR3 comprises 16 residues.

CDR3 in DNA: TGTGCCAGCAGTTTAACCGGCGGAATCCCGCCCCAGCATTTT. Translating gives CASSLTGGIPPQHF. This chain connects TRBV28 to TRBJ1-5, with unresolved D. From germline, CDR1 is MDHEN and CDR2 SYDVKM. Trimming pared 2 bases from V and 9 bases from J, leaving 14 bases between. CDR3 length: 14 residues.

Note on this clone: At one end, the junction sequence differs from germline, possibly due to a read error. The CDR3 DNA follows: TGTTCCAGCAGCTTAATATCGAGCCTCCTAGGAAGGGGCTACACCTTC. Residues: CSSSLISSLLGRGYTF. The chain combines TRBV7-9 with TRBJ1-2; unclear D gene. The CDR3 covers 16 residues. Germline V gives CDR1 SEHNR, CDR2 FQNEAQ (reference sequence).

Regarding this clone: Mismatch with germline at one junction end may stem from a read error. The rearrangement joins TRBV7-9 to TRBJ2-7; D is possibly TRBD2 (5 bases). CDR1 and CDR2 (germline): SEHNR, FQNEAQ (reference sequence). The CDR3 loop spans 13 amino acids. In nucleotides, the CDR3 is TGTTCCAGCAGCCAAGTCGGGATAGAGGAGCAGTACTTC. Translated, it gives CSSSQVGIEEQYF.

The chain couples TRBV9 to TRBJ2-3, with TRBD2 identical over 11 bases. The V and J ends lost 0 bases and 0 bases, in that order; junction bases with no gene match: 0. This CDR3 has 16 residues. Germline CDR1 SGDLS, CDR2 YYNGEE. CDR3 amino acids: CASSVGTSGSTDTQYF. In nucleotides, the CDR3 is TGTGCCAGCAGCGTAGGGACTAGCGGGAGCACAGATACGCAGTATTTT.

The J gene is TRBJ2-7, the V gene TRBV18, with TRBD1 as a possible D gene (6 bases). The CDR3 has 14 amino acids. The germline V gene encodes CDR1 KGHSH and CDR2 LQKENI. The V and J ends lost 3 bases and 5 bases respectively, with 14 bases between them. The CDR3: CASSPSQGIHEQYF. The CDR3 bases are TGTGCCAGCTCACCTTCGCAGGGGATCCACGAGCAGTACTTC.

V is TRBV30 and J is TRBJ2-7, with D tentatively TRBD1 (5 bases). V gave up 2 bases and J gave up 2 bases, with 10 bases separating them. Per germline, CDR1 GTSNPN and CDR2 SVGIG (reference sequence). The CDR3 is 13 residues long. CDR3 nucleotides: TGTGCCTGGAGTAAGGACACTCCCTACGAGCAGTACTTC. It specifies CAWSKDTPYEQYF.

The chain is built from TRBV5-6 and TRBJ2-5, with TRBD1 matching 8 bases. The CDR3 runs to 12 residues. Unmatched junction bases numbered 4, after V lost 4 bases and J lost 8 bases. CDR1 SGHDT and CDR2 YYEEEE come from the germline V gene. The CDR3 DNA is TGTGCCAGCAGCCCTGACAGGGGAACCCAGTACTTC. Amino acid sequence: CASSPDRGTQYF.

The chain has TRBV9 and TRBJ2-7, with 8 bases that match TRBD2. J lost 0 bases, V lost 3 bases, and 2 bases had no gene match. CDR3 size: 14 residues. Per germline, CDR1 SGDLS and CDR2 YYNGEE. CDR3: CASSAGTSSYEQYF. CDR3 sequence (DNA): TGTGCCAGCAGCGCTGGGACTAGCTCCTACGAGCAGTACTTC.

Only a few counts were recorded for this clone. This chain joins TRBV2 and TRBJ2-7; 8 nucleotides agree with TRBD1. Losses at the gene ends were 6 bases for V and 3 bases for J; bases not matched to a gene: 1. The CDR3 length is 12 residues. Germline assignment: CDR1 SNHLY and CDR2 FYNNEI. DNA of the CDR3: TGTGCCAGCAGGGGGACAGGCTACGAGCAGTACTTC. Protein sequence: CASRGTGYEQYF.

This clone has just a few counts. V gene TRBV2 combines with J gene TRBJ1-6; D possibly corresponds to TRBD1 (5 bases). Germline CDR1 reads SNHLY; CDR2 reads FYNNEI. V dropped 3 bases and J dropped 9 bases, with 6 bases sitting between them. This CDR3 spans 12 amino acids. The CDR3 protein is CASSDQGSPLHF. The CDR3 DNA reads as TGTGCCAGCAGTGATCAGGGTTCACCCCTCCACTTT. The variable domain in full, completed from reference TRBV2 and TRBJ1-6, reads EPEVTQTPSHQVTQMGQEVILRCVPISNHLYFYWYRQILGQKVEFLVSFYNNEISEKSEIFDDQFSVERPDGSNFTLKIRSTKLEDSAMYFCASSDQGSPLHFGNGTRLTVT.

This clone was observed a single time. The chain links TRBV6-1 to TRBJ2-1; D remains ambiguous. V was pared by 4 bases and J by 8 bases, with 12 bases between. Looked up from germline, CDR1 is MNHNS and CDR2 is SASEGT. The CDR3 is made up of 13 amino acids. The CDR3 protein is CASSGSGWHEQFF. The CDR3 bases are TGTGCCAGCAGTGGATCAGGCTGGCATGAGCAGTTCTTC.

The chain is built from TRBV7-9 and TRBJ2-2, with unresolved D. The V and J ends lost 8 bases and 7 bases respectively, with 14 bases between them. CDR3 size: 13 residues. CDR1 and CDR2 from the germline V gene are SEHNR and FQNEAQ (reference sequence). The CDR3 nucleotides read TGTGCCAGCGCCGGAGCCCTAGGCGGGGAGCTGTTTTTT. Protein product: CASAGALGGELFF.

The V gene is TRBV19, the J gene TRBJ2-5, with D perhaps matching TRBD1 (6 bases). This CDR3 spans 13 amino acids. Germline CDR1 reads LNHDA; CDR2 reads SQIVND (reference sequence). V gave up 3 bases and J gave up 4 bases, with 9 bases separating them. CDR3 nucleotide sequence: TGTGCCAGTAGTATCCAGGGGCGAGAGACCCAGTACTTC. Residues: CASSIQGRETQYF.

The gene calls are TRBV2 and TRBJ2-7; possible D gene TRBD1, 5 bases. CDR3 size: 14 residues. Trimming cost V 8 bases and J 0 bases, with 14 bases left between them. Germline-derived CDR1 and CDR2 are SNHLY and FYNNEI. The CDR3 loop reads CASSQGIFSYEQYF. The CDR3 DNA sequence: TGTGCCAGCTCGCAGGGAATTTTCTCCTACGAGCAGTACTTC.

V gene TRBV2 combines with J gene TRBJ2-7; tentative D call: TRBD2 (5 bases). CDR1 is SNHLY, CDR2 FYNNEI, per germline. V lost 6 bases to trimming and J lost 3 bases, with 15 bases between them. The CDR3 sequence is 14 residues long. The CDR3 spells CASSRGFGDYEQYF. CDR3 DNA: TGTGCCAGCAGCAGAGGGTTCGGGGACTACGAGCAGTACTTC.

In its sample, this clone was seen a few times. The chain recombines TRBV7-9 with TRBJ2-5; 7 bases match TRBD2. TRBJ2-7 explains the end of the DNA better; the J call may be wrong. From germline, CDR1 is SEHNR and CDR2 FQNEAQ (reference sequence). This CDR3 contains 16 residues. The CDR3 sequence is CASSSSSGLSSYEQYF. Here the CDR3 DNA reads TGTGCCAGCAGCTCGTCTAGCGGCCTATCCTCCTACGAGCAGTACTTC.

This clone has a handful of counts. This sequence joins TRBV6-6 and TRBJ1-2; D is unresolved. Germline assignment: CDR1 MNHNY and CDR2 SVGAGI (reference sequence). The CDR3 covers 10 residues. Trimming cost V 7 bases and J 7 bases, with 7 bases left between them. The DNA for the CDR3 is TGTGCCAGCAAAGACTCTGGCTACACCTTC. Amino acids: CASKDSGYTF.

This clone was counted between two and nine times. The rearrangement joins TRBV9 to TRBJ2-2, with a tentative D call TRBD2 (6 bases). Germline CDR1 SGDLS, CDR2 YYNGEE. The CDR3 has 16 residues. V lost 4 bases and J lost 4, with 17 bases in between. CDR3 loop: CASSPEPMGGTGELFF. The CDR3 nucleotides are TGTGCCAGCAGCCCAGAACCCATGGGGGGCACCGGGGAGCTGTTTTTT.

The genes are TRBV4-2 and TRBJ2-2; TRBD1 matches at 9 bases. The germline gives CDR1 LGHNA, CDR2 YNFKEQ. This CDR3 region has 15 residues. V dropped 1 base and J dropped 7; count of bases not matched to a gene: 4. The CDR3 reads CASSQVDRGIGELFF. The DNA for the CDR3 is TGTGCCAGCAGCCAAGTCGACAGGGGGATCGGGGAGCTGTTTTTT.

The chain uses TRBV28 and TRBJ2-1; D possibly corresponds to TRBD1 (5 bases). V lost 7 bases and J 9 bases, leaving 16 bases between the germline ends. From germline, CDR1 is MDHEN and CDR2 SYDVKM. The CDR3 consists of 13 residues. CDR3 region: CASTGRPDTEQFF. CDR3 DNA: TGTGCCAGCACCGGCCGGCCGGACACTGAGCAGTTCTTC.

The V and J genes are TRBV7-8 and TRBJ2-7; 9 bases are a match to TRBD2. This CDR3 region has 16 residues. The germline gives CDR1 SGHVS, CDR2 FQNEAQ. Trimming removed 3 bases from V and 2 bases from J; junction bases left unmatched: 8. CDR3 in DNA: TGTGCCAGCAGCTTGGGCGGGGGGGCCTTCCCCTACGAGCAGTACTTC. Its translation: CASSLGGGAFPYEQYF.

The chain has TRBV11-2 and TRBJ2-1; TRBD2 agrees at 10 bases. Germline assignment: CDR1 SGHAT and CDR2 FQNNGV. This CDR3 spans 15 amino acids. V dropped 5 bases and J dropped 9; count of bases not matched to a gene: 10. The CDR3 DNA reads TGTGCCAGCAGCCCAGCGGGGGGGCCGAGGGGTGAGCAGTTCTTC. Amino acids: CASSPAGGPRGEQFF. Looking up the rest from reference TRBV11-2 and TRBJ2-1 gives the full variable domain: EAGVAQSPRYKIIEKRQSVAFWCNPISGHATLYWYQQILGQGPKLLIQFQNNGVVDDSQLPKDRFSAERLKGVDSTLKIQPAKLEDSAVYLCASSPAGGPRGEQFFGPGTRLTVL.

There are a few counts of this clone. The V gene is TRBV6-6, the J gene TRBJ2-1; TRBD2 might be the D (5 bases). The CDR3 extends over 11 amino acids. V lost 10 bases, J lost 8 bases, and 12 bases lay in between. Looked up from germline, CDR1 is MNHNY and CDR2 is SVGAGI (reference sequence). The chain's CDR3 is CATNTRDEQFF. The CDR3 DNA is TGTGCCACCAACACGAGGGATGAGCAGTTCTTC.